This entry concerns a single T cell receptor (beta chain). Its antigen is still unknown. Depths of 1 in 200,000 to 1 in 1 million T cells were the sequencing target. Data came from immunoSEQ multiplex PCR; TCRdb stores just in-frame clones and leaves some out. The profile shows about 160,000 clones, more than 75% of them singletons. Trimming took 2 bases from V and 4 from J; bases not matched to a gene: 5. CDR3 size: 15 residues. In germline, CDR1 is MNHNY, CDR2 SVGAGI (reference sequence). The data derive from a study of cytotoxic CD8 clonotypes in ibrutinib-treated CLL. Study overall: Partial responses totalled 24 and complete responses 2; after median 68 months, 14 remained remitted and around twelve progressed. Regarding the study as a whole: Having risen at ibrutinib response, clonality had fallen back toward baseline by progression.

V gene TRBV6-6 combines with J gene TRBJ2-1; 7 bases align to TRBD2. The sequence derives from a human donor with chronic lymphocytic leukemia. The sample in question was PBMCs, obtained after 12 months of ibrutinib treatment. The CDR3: CASSYGGRGYNEQFF. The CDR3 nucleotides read TGTGCCAGCAGTTACGGCGGGAGAGGGTACAATGAGCAGTTCTTC.